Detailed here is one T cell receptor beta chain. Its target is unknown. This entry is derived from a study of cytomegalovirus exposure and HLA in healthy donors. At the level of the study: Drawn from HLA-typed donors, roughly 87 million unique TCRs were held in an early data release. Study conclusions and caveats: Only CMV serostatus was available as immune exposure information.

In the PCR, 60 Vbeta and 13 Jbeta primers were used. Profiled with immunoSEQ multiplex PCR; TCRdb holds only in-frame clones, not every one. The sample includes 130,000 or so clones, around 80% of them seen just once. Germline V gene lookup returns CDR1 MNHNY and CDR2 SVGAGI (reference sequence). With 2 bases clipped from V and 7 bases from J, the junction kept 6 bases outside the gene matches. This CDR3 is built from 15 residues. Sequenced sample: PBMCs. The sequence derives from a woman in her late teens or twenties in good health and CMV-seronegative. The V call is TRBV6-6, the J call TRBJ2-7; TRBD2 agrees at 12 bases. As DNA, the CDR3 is TGTGCCAGCAGTTACGAACTAGCGGGAGGTGGAGAGCAGTACTTC. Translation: CASSYELAGGGEQYF.